The T cell receptor (beta chain) described here comes from a study of graft-versus-host responses after intestinal transplantation. Study-level information: Every recipient underwent anti-thymocyte globulin induction, then tacrolimus and steroids for around three years.

Generated by immunoSEQ multiplex PCR, the TCRdb table keeps only in-frame clones and is missing some. This table holds about 90,000 clones, 90% to 95% found once. Of note for this clone: Its antigen remains unknown.

The CDR3 consists of 17 residues. Per the germline V gene, CDR1 is SGHVS and CDR2 is FNYEAQ. Trimming cost V 3 bases and J 2 bases, with 19 bases left between them. The sample in question was unstimulated CD8+ T cells sorted from spleen or lymph node cells, obtained before transplant. The TCR originated in a human donor who was the organ donor for an intestinal transplant. V and J are TRBV7-6 and TRBJ2-5, with D maybe TRBD2 (6 bases). The CDR3 nucleotides are TGTGCCAGCAGCTTCCCACGCTTGCCGGGGGTTCAAGAGACCCAGTACTTC. It encodes CASSFPRLPGVQETQYF. The whole variable domain, remainder taken from reference TRBV7-6 and TRBJ2-5, is GAGVSQSPRYKVTKRGQDVALRCDPISGHVSLYWYRQALGQGPEFLTYFNYEAQQDKSGLPNDRFSAERPEGSISTLTIQRTEQRDSAMYRCASSFPRLPGVQETQYFGPGTRLLVL.